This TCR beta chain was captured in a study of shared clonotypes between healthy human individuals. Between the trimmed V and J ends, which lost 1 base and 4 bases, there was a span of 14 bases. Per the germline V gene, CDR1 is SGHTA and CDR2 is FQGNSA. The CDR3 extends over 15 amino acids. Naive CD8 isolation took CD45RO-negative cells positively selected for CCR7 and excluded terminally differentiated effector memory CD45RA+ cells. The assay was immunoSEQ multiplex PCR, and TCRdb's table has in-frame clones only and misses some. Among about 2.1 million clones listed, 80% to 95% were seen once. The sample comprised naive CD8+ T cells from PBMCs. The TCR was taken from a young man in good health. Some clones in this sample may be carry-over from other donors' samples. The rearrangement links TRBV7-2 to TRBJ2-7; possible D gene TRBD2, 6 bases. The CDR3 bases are TGTGCCAGCAGCTTAGGGGTGGGAGGTAGTTACGAGCAGTACTTC. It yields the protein CASSLGVGGSYEQYF.